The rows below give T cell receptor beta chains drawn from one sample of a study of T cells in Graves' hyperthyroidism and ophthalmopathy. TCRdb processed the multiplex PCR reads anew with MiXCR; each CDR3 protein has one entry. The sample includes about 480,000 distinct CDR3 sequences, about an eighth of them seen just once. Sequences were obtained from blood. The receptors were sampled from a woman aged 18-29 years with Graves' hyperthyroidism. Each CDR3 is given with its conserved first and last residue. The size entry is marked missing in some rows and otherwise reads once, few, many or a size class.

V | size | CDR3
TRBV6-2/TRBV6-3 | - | CASRVRGGPTYEQYF
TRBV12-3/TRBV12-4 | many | CASSSGPGYGYTF
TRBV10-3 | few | CAISGLTPLLASYNEQFF
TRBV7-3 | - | CASSLDTGQTTDTQYF
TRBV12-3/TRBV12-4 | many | CASSSRQGWTEAFF
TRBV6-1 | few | CASGLAGRTDTQYF
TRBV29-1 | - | CSVETDQETQYF
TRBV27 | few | CASSSYPTYGEQYF
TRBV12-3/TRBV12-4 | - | CASSLYRGSPLHF
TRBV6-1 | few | CAISEGKRAEHGYTF
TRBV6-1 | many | CASKQGLFTDTQYF
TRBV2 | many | CASSDGARLGGTDTQYF
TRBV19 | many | CASRTGTHLSPQHF
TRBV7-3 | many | CASSTIGGPNYGYTF
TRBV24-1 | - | CATMKQGTQYF
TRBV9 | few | CASSPRDRSSYGYTF
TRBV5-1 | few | CASSSRGGEPYEQYF
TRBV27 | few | CASSLSSDLYEQYF
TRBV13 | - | CASSLGTPLGEQYF
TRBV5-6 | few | CASSLNRVSAKNIQYF
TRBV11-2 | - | CASSFGTDYEQYF
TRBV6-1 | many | CASTPIVGAGNQPQHF
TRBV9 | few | CASSPQGGELFF
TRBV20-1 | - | CSARIRESEQFF
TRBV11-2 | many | CASSQALAGVNEQFF
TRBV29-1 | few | CSARGTSGNPSGTQYF
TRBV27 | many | CASSQGEVDTQYF
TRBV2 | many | CASNRGYGYTF
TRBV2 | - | CASHRQSGSNQPQHF
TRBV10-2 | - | CASSLLGRGSGNTIYF
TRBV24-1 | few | CATSDQGGYNEQFF
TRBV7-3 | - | CASSKSTSSGQETQYF
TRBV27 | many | CASSLSRLAGLNEQFF
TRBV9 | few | CASSVLSGANVLTF
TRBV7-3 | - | CASSAHRGGMNTEAFF
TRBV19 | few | CASKPSGTSFYEQYF
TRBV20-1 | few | CSARDRLASGGRNEQFF
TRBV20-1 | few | CSARGGSFNEQFF
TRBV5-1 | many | CASRRLADTNEQFF
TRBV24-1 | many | CATSGLAGRNEQFF
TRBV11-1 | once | CASSPGTQGGQYF
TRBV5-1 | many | CASSLATSGMSEQYF
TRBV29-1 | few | CSVVRGTDTQYF
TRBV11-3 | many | CASSFPMTGIFTDTQYF
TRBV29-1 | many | CSGAGTYNEQFF
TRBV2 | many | CASSENPGATGNTIYF
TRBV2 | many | CASSGMGTDTQYF
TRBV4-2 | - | CASSQVGTGDWNTEAFF
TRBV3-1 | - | CASERGTGELFF
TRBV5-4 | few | CASSIDRSQETQYF
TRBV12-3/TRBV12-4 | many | CARQGGNEKLFF
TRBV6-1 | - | CASSESGQLNQPQHF
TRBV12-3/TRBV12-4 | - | CASSSRDREAYEQYF
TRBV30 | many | CAWTPNGEETQYF
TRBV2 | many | CASRGQSYSNQPQHF